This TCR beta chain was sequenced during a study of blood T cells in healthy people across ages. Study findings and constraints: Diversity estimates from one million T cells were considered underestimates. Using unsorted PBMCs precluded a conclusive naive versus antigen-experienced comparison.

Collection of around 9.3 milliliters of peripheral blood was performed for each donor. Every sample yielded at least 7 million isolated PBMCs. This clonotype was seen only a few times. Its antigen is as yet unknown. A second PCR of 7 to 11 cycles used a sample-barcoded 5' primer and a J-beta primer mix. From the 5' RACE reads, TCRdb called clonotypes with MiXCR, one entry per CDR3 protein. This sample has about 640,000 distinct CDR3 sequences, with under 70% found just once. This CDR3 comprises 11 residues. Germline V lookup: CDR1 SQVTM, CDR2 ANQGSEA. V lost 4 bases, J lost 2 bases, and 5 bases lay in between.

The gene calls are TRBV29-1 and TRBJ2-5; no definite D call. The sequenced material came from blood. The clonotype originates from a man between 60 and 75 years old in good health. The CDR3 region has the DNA TGCAGCGTTGTCGGGCAAGAGACCCAGTACTTC. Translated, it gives CSVVGQETQYF. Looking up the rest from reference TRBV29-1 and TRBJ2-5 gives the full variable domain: SAVISQKPSRDICQRGTSLTIQCQVDSQVTMMFWYRQQPGQSLTLIATANQGSEATYESGFVIDKFPISRPNLTFSTLTVSNMSPEDSSIYLCSVVGQETQYFGPGTRLLVL.